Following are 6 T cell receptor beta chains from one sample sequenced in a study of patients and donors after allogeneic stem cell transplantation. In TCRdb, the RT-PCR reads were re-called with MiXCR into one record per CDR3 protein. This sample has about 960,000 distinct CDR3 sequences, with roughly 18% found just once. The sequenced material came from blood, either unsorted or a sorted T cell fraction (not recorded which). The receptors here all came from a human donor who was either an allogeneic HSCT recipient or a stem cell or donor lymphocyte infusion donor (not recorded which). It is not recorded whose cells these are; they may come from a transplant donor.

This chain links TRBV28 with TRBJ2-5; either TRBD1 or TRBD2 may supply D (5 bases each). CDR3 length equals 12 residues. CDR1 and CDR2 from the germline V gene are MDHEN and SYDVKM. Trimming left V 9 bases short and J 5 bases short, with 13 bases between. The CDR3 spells CASCGREETQYF. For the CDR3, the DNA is TGTGCCAGTTGTGGCAGGGAGGAGACCCAGTACTTC.

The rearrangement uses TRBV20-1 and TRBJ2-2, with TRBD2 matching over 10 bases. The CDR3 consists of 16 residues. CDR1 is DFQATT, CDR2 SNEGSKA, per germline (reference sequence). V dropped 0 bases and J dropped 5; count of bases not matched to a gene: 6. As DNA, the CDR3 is TGCAGTGCTAGAGATCGGACTAGCGGTTGGACCGGGGAGCTGTTTTTT. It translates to CSARDRTSGWTGELFF.

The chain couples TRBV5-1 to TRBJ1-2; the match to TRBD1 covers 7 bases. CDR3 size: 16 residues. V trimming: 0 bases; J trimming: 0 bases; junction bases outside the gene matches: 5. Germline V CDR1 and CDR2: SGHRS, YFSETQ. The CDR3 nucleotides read TGCGCCAGCAGCTTGGAGGGGGCGCCGGCTAACTATGGCTACACCTTC. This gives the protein CASSLEGAPANYGYTF.

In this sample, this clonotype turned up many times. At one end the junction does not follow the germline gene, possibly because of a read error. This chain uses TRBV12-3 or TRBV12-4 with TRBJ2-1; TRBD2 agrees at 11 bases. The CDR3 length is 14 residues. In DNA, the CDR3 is TGTGCCAGCAGTCTAGCGGGAGGAATGGATGAGCAGTTCTTC. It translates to CASSLAGGMDEQFF.

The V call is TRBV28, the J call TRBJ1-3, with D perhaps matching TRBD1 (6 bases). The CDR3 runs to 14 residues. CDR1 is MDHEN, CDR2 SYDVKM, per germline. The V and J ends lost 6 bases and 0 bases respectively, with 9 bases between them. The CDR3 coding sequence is TGTGCCAGCAGATCAGGGGACTCTGGAAACACCATATATTTT. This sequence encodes CASRSGDSGNTIYF.

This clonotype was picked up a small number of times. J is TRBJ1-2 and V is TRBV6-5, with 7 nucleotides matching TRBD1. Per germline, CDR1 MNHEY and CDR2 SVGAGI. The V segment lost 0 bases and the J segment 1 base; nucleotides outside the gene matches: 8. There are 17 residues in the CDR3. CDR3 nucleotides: TGTGCCAGCAGTTACTCGGTTGGGAGGGGGCATAACTATGGCTACACCTTC. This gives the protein CASSYSVGRGHNYGYTF.